This T cell receptor (beta chain) was found in a study of CD8 T cells in Susac syndrome. The RNA, roughly 0.45 to 1 ug, was put through reverse transcription using random hexamers. An immunoSEQ multiplex PCR amplified TCR beta CDR3 over 54 Vbeta and 13 Jbeta. TCRdb used MiXCR to reprocess the immunoSEQ multiplex PCR reads, holding one entry per CDR3 protein. The sample holds about 280,000 distinct CDR3 sequences, about 85% seen once. The CDR3 extends over 15 amino acids. V lost 3 bases, J lost 6 bases, and 5 bases stayed unmatched. Germline CDR1 and CDR2: SGHRS and YFSETQ. In contrast to the negatively isolated CD8+ and CD4+ T cells, TEMRA cells were FACS-enriched.

The source material was CD8+ T cells from PBMCs. The chain is built from TRBV5-1 and TRBJ1-6, with 8 bases lining up with TRBD1. The TCR was taken from a human donor with multiple sclerosis. The CDR3 DNA reads as TGCGCCAGCAGCTACGGACAGGGAAGTAATTCACCCCTCCACTTT. This codes for CASSYGQGSNSPLHF.